This T cell receptor (beta chain) is drawn from a study of blood T cell repertoires in COVID-19. The wider study: The United States, Italy and Spain provided the acute and convalescent COVID-19 samples. PBMCs, B-cell-depleted T cells, or T cells provided the cDNA or gDNA that made up the material.

The data were produced by immunoSEQ multiplex PCR, yet TCRdb's version contains in-frame clones alone and is incomplete. The sample contains around 120,000 clones, roughly 90% of which appear only once. Germline-derived CDR1 and CDR2 are LNHDA and SQIVND (reference sequence). The CDR3 covers 15 residues. The ends lost 2 bases at V and 6 bases at J; junction bases unmatched: 2. This clone turned up a few times. Sequenced: peripheral blood. The clonotype was recovered from a woman in her fifties or sixties with COVID-19, enrolled during active disease. The genes are TRBV19 and TRBJ1-6, with 9 bases lining up with TRBD1. The CDR3 sequence: CASSIQDRGNSPLHF. DNA for the CDR3: TGTGCCAGTAGTATACAGGACAGGGGTAATTCACCCCTCCACTTT.